These T cell receptor beta chains were read from a single sample in a study of T-cell reconstitution after alpha-beta-depleted transplantation in children. Each CDR3 protein is one row after TCRdb ran MiXCR on the PCR reads. The sample has about 200,000 distinct CDR3 sequences, roughly 7.1% seen once; the top ten hold approximately 5.7%. The input for sequencing was PBMCs, taken before TCRalphabeta/CD19-depleted stem cell transplant. The receptors originated from a boy younger than 10 with acute lymphoblastic leukemia, due to receive a stem cell transplant. CDR3s include the opening cysteine and the closing phenylalanine or tryptophan. The D gene is left open where the match is weak. Rows may omit the clone size; those that give it use once, few, many or a size class.

TRBV29-1	-	many	TRBJ2-7	TGCAGCGTTGTGGGTCCGGGGAAGGGGTACGAGCAGTACTTC	CSVVGPGKGYEQYF
TRBV20-1	-	many	TRBJ1-1	TGCAGTGCTAGAGGGGCGGTGGGAGCTTTCTTT	CSARGAVGAFF
TRBV7-2	TRBD1	many	TRBJ1-3	TGTGCCAGCAGCTTCCAGGGGGAAATGAGAGGAAACACCACATATTTT	CASSFQGEMRGNTTYF
TRBV5-5	-	many	TRBJ2-7	TGTGCCAGCAGCAGGACCGGGACGGACTACGAGCAGTACTTC	CASSRTGTDYEQYF
TRBV7-6	-	many	TRBJ1-1	TGTGCCAGCAGCTTAGGACAGACCAACACTGAAGCTTTCTTT	CASSLGQTNTEAFF
TRBV5-1	-	many	TRBJ2-3	TGCGCCAGCAGAGTGGCTAGCACAGATACGCAGTATTTT	CASRVASTDTQYF
TRBV12-5	-	many	TRBJ2-2	TGTGCTAGTGGACCTGAGGACAACCGGAACACCGGGGAGCTGTTTTTT	CASGPEDNRNTGELFF
TRBV6-2/TRBV6-3	-	few	TRBJ2-7	TGTGCCAGCAGTTTCGGGGGCGCCAGCTCCTACGAGCAGTACTTC	CASSFGGASSYEQYF
TRBV5-1	-	many	TRBJ2-3	TGCGCCAGCAGCTTAAGGGGCGCAGATACGCAGTATTTT	CASSLRGADTQYF
TRBV20-1	-	many	TRBJ2-3	TGCAGTGCTATCAAACAGGGTACAGATACGCAGTATTTT	CSAIKQGTDTQYF
TRBV20-1	TRBD2	many	TRBJ2-1	TGCAGTGCTAGAGATCTCGATAGCGGGGTGGGCAATGAGCAGTTCTTC	CSARDLDSGVGNEQFF
TRBV7-2	TRBD1	many	TRBJ2-1	TGTGCCAGCAGCTTAGTGAGTGGACAGGGGTACAATGAGCAGTTCTTC	CASSLVSGQGYNEQFF
TRBV28	-	many	TRBJ2-3	TGTGCCAGCAGTTTGTCAGGCACAGATACGCAGTATTTT	CASSLSGTDTQYF
TRBV2	TRBD2	few	TRBJ2-2	TGTGCCAGGGGAGGGCCCCGTACCGGGGAGCTGTTTTTT	CARGGPRTGELFF
TRBV5-1	TRBD1	-	TRBJ1-5	TGCGCCAGCAGCCCGACAGGGGCTTTAAATCAGCCCCAGCATTTT	CASSPTGALNQPQHF
TRBV24-1	TRBD1	many	TRBJ2-7	TGTGCCACCAGTGCTTCCTTTGGGACAGGGGATTCTACCTACGAGCAGTACTTC	CATSASFGTGDSTYEQYF
TRBV6-1	-	-	TRBJ2-1	TGTGCCAGCAGTGGATCACCCGAGGGGGGTGAGCAGTTCTTC	CASSGSPEGGEQFF
TRBV29-1	-	many	TRBJ2-3	TGCAGCGTTGTCACTCGGCAGGGAGAAGATACGCAGTATTTT	CSVVTRQGEDTQYF
TRBV7-9	TRBD1	many	TRBJ1-2	TGTGCCAGCAGCTTTGAACAGGGGGCGGGTGGCTACACCTTC	CASSFEQGAGGYTF
TRBV6-1	-	many	TRBJ2-3	TGTGCCAGCAGGGAGGGGGCTAAAGATACGCAGTATTTT	CASREGAKDTQYF
TRBV29-1	-	many	TRBJ2-7	TGCAGCGTTGATATGGGGAGTAGGGGTTACGAGCAGTACTTC	CSVDMGSRGYEQYF
TRBV20-1	-	many	TRBJ2-1	TGCAGCTCGGCTGGCCCCCCCATTGATGAGCAGTTCTTC	CSSAGPPIDEQFF
TRBV29-1	TRBD1	-	TRBJ1-2	TGCAGCGTTCTCCCCCGGGACAGGTACGACTATGGCTACACCTTC	CSVLPRDRYDYGYTF
TRBV7-9	-	many	TRBJ1-1	TGTGCCAGCAGCCTTAGCGACGGCCCCACTGAAGCTTTCTTT	CASSLSDGPTEAFF
TRBV13	TRBD1	few	TRBJ2-7	TGTGCCAGCAGCCTTCGGACAGGGGGGCACCACTTC	CASSLRTGGHHF
TRBV20-1	-	many	TRBJ2-7	TGCAGTGCCCCGAAGCAGGGGGGGGTCTACGAGCAGTACTTC	CSAPKQGGVYEQYF
TRBV7-9	TRBD1	many	TRBJ1-2	TGTGCCAGCAGCTTTCAGGGGGCCGTGGAGGGCTACACCTTC	CASSFQGAVEGYTF
TRBV12-3/TRBV12-4	-	-	TRBJ1-5	TGTGCCAGCAGTTCCACAGGGTGGAGCAATCAGCCCCAGCATTTT	CASSSTGWSNQPQHF
TRBV7-9	TRBD2	-	TRBJ2-2	TGTGCCAGCAGCGGCATTCTAGCGGGAAGGACCGGGGAGCTGTTTTTT	CASSGILAGRTGELFF